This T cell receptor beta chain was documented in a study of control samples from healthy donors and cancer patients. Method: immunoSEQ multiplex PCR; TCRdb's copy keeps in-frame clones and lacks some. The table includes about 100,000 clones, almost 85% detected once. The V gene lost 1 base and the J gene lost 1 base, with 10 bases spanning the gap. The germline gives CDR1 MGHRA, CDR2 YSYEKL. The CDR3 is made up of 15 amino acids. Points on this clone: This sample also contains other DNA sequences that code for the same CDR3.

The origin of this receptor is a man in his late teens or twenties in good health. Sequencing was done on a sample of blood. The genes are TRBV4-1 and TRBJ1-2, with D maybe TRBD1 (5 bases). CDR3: CASSQGTGDNYGYTF. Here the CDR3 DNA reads TGCGCCAGCAGCCAAGGAACAGGCGATAACTATGGCTACACCTTC.